This is a list of T cell receptor beta chains from one sample in a study of T cells in Graves' hyperthyroidism and ophthalmopathy. TCRdb reprocessed the multiplex PCR reads with MiXCR, giving one entry per CDR3 protein. Here the sample spans roughly 420,000 distinct CDR3 sequences, 15% to 18% being singletons. Sequenced sample: blood. These receptors came from a woman in her late teens or twenties with Graves' hyperthyroidism. The CDR3 runs from the conserved cysteine through the conserved F or W. Each record gives: D gene, J gene, V gene, clone size, CDR3 DNA, CDR3 protein. A D gene is named only where the DNA matches it firmly. Clone size, where shown, is once, few, many, or a class for clones that have expanded.

NA TRBJ2-1 TRBV20-1 many TGCAGTGTTCGAACAGAGTCAAAGGGCTACAATGAGCAGTTCTTC CSVRTESKGYNEQFF
NA TRBJ2-3 TRBV5-1 NA TGCGCCAGCAGCTTGAGGTTGGGGGCAGGAGATACGCAGTATTTT CASSLRLGAGDTQYF
NA TRBJ2-5 TRBV6-1 many TGTGCCAGCACGGACCCGGGGGAGACCCAGTACTTC CASTDPGETQYF
NA TRBJ1-1 TRBV20-1 many TGCAGTGCTAGTACAGGGTTTGGCACGAACACTGAAGCTTTCTTT CSASTGFGTNTEAFF
TRBD1 TRBJ2-3 TRBV5-1 NA TGCGCCAGCAGCTACCCAGACAGGGGTGCAGATACGCAGTATTTT CASSYPDRGADTQYF
TRBD2 TRBJ2-5 TRBV12-3/TRBV12-4 many TGTGCCAGCAGTGCCCTAGCGGGGGGGGGTGGGGAGACCCAGTACTTC CASSALAGGGGETQYF
TRBD1 TRBJ1-1 TRBV27 NA TGTGCCACCACGGGACAGGGCATGAACACTGAAGCTTTCTTT CATTGQGMNTEAFF
NA TRBJ1-3 TRBV7-2 many TGTGCCAGCTCTCGGGCCTCTGGAAACACCATATATTTT CASSRASGNTIYF
TRBD2 TRBJ2-2 TRBV18 once TGTGCCAGCTCACCACCGTTGGCGGGAGTTATCACCGGGGAGCTGTTTTTT CASSPPLAGVITGELFF
NA TRBJ2-7 TRBV7-3 many TGTGCCAGCAGCCCGATGGCAGGGGCGCTCTACGAGCAGTACTTC CASSPMAGALYEQYF
NA TRBJ1-6 TRBV7-3 NA TGTGCCAGCAGCTTAATGGGAGCATCCTATAATTCACCCCTCCACTTT CASSLMGASYNSPLHF
NA TRBJ2-1 TRBV11-3 many TGTGCCAGCAGCCACACCGACCGATGGGAAACTTCCAATGAGCAGTTCTTC CASSHTDRWETSNEQFF
TRBD2 TRBJ2-7 TRBV5-1 NA TGCGCCAGCAGCTCAACAACCGGGACTAGATCCCACGAGCAGTACTTC CASSSTTGTRSHEQYF
TRBD2 TRBJ2-2 TRBV29-1 few TGCAGCGGCGGGGGACTAGCGGGGGGAACGAACACCGGGGAGCTGTTTTTT CSGGGLAGGTNTGELFF
TRBD2 TRBJ2-7 TRBV4-2 many TGTGCCAGCAGCCAAGGTCAATTAGCGGGGGGTTACGAGCAGTACTTC CASSQGQLAGGYEQYF
TRBD1 TRBJ1-2 TRBV27 NA TGTGCCAGCAGTGAGGGACAGGGGTCATATGGCTACACCTTC CASSEGQGSYGYTF
TRBD2 TRBJ2-7 TRBV7-8 many TGTGCCAGCAGCTATTCTAGCGGGAGCTACGAGCAGTACTTC CASSYSSGSYEQYF
NA TRBJ2-7 TRBV6-1 many TGTGCCAGCACCCCTTTTAGGACCTACGAGCAGTACTTC CASTPFRTYEQYF
TRBD1 TRBJ1-4 TRBV14 NA TGTGCCAGCAGCCAAGGGACAGGGAGCACGGAAAAACTGTTTTTT CASSQGTGSTEKLFF
TRBD1 TRBJ2-2 TRBV9 NA TGTGCCAGCAGCGCTAAAGGACAGGGGGCGCACGGGGAGCTGTTTTTT CASSAKGQGAHGELFF
NA TRBJ2-1 TRBV5-5 few TGTGCCAGCAGCTACCAGGGTGTACTCAATGAGCAGTTCTTC CASSYQGVLNEQFF
TRBD1 TRBJ2-3 TRBV20-1 many TGCAGTGCCAACACATACAGGGGATCCACAGATACGCAGTATTTT CSANTYRGSTDTQYF
NA TRBJ1-6 TRBV6-5 once TGTGCCAGCAGTTACTTTTCGGACCATTACGGGATCTCACCCCTCCACTTT CASSYFSDHYGISPLHF
NA TRBJ1-1 TRBV12-3/TRBV12-4 many TGTGCCAGCAGTCCGAGCGCGGGCGTCGCTGAAGCTTTCTTT CASSPSAGVAEAFF
NA TRBJ1-2 TRBV4-2 NA TGTGCCAGCAGCCAACCTTCCGGGCTCGATGGCTACACCTTC CASSQPSGLDGYTF
TRBD1 TRBJ2-3 TRBV3-1 many TGTGCCAGCAGTCGACAGGGGAGCACAGATACGCAGTATTTT CASSRQGSTDTQYF
NA TRBJ1-5 TRBV19 NA TGTGCCAGTAGTATCGGTCAGAGAAATCAGCCCCAGCATTTT CASSIGQRNQPQHF
TRBD2 TRBJ2-5 TRBV9 many TGTGCCAGCAGCGGCCCTGTCGGGACTACATACCAAGAGACCCAGTACTTC CASSGPVGTTYQETQYF
TRBD1 TRBJ2-5 TRBV7-9 few TGTGCCAGCAGCTTAGCGGCAGGGGGCGGCGAGACCCAGTACTTC CASSLAAGGGETQYF
NA TRBJ1-1 TRBV29-1 many TGCAGCGCCCACGGACGGCAGAACACTGAAGCTTTCTTT CSAHGRQNTEAFF
NA TRBJ2-7 TRBV7-9 many TGTGCCAGCAGCTTAACAGGGAATAACTACGAGCAGTACTTC CASSLTGNNYEQYF
TRBD1 TRBJ1-4 TRBV7-2 many TGTGCCAGCAGCTTAGCGACAGGGGGCGGTGAAAAACTGTTTTTT CASSLATGGGEKLFF
NA TRBJ1-2 TRBV12-3/TRBV12-4 NA TGTGCCAGCAGTTTAGCCGTTCTCGGCTACACCTTC CASSLAVLGYTF
TRBD1 TRBJ1-5 TRBV7-2 many TGTGCCAGCAGCTTAGTAGGACAGGGGGTATATCAGCCCCAGCATTTT CASSLVGQGVYQPQHF
NA TRBJ2-1 TRBV28 many TGTGCCAGCAGCCCGGGACTTGAGCAGTTCTTC CASSPGLEQFF
TRBD2 TRBJ2-2 TRBV11-2 NA TGTGCCAGCAGCTTGAGCGGGGGGGCAGCCGGGGAGCTGTTTTTT CASSLSGGAAGELFF
NA TRBJ1-1 TRBV28 many TGTGCCAGCAGGGGAACGACAAACACTGAAGCTTTCTTT CASRGTTNTEAFF
TRBD1 TRBJ2-7 TRBV7-8 many TGTGCCAGCAGCTCAAACCGGGACAGCTCCTACGAGCAGTACTTC CASSSNRDSSYEQYF
NA TRBJ1-1 TRBV13 many TGTGCCAGCAGCTATACAGGGCATGGCACTGAAGCTTTCTTT CASSYTGHGTEAFF
NA TRBJ1-5 TRBV24-1 many TGTGCCACCGGAGGGACAAACAATCAGCCCCAGCATTTT CATGGTNNQPQHF
NA TRBJ2-1 TRBV5-1 NA TGCGCCAGCAGCTTGGGTACGGGGGGCTTTACCTACAATGAGCAGTTCTTC CASSLGTGGFTYNEQFF
NA TRBJ1-6 TRBV5-8 few TGTGCCAGCAGCCCGGAGGGGAACTCCTATAATTCACCCCTCCACTTT CASSPEGNSYNSPLHF
NA TRBJ2-6 TRBV11-2 many TGTGCCAGCAGCTTAGACAGGGTGCGGGCTGGGGCCAACGTCCTGACTTTC CASSLDRVRAGANVLTF
NA TRBJ1-2 TRBV12-3/TRBV12-4 many TGTGCCAGCAGTTCCCAGGGGAACGGCGGCTACACCTTC CASSSQGNGGYTF
TRBD2 TRBJ2-5 TRBV5-1 many TGCGCCAGCAGCTTAAGCCGGGGGGGCCCGGGGACCCAGTACTTC CASSLSRGGPGTQYF
NA TRBJ1-2 TRBV4-3 NA TGCGCCAGCAGCCAACTGGGTATAGGTGGCTACACCTTC CASSQLGIGGYTF
TRBD2 TRBJ2-5 TRBV6-1 many TGTGCCAGCAGTATGAGCGGGGGGCTCCAAGAGACCCAGTACTTC CASSMSGGLQETQYF
TRBD2 TRBJ2-2 TRBV20-1 once TGCAGTGCTAGCGGGGGGTACGTCGGGGAGCTGTTTTTT CSASGGYVGELFF
NA TRBJ2-3 TRBV4-2 NA TGTGCCAGCAGCCAAGATAGTCTAGCTAGCACAGATACGCAGTATTTT CASSQDSLASTDTQYF
TRBD2 TRBJ2-5 TRBV28 few TGTGCCAGCAGTACTAGCGGGAGTGGGGAGACCCAGTACTTC CASSTSGSGETQYF
TRBD2 TRBJ2-1 TRBV11-2 NA TGTGCCAGCAGCTTAGTAACTAGCGCCCACTACAATGAGCAGTTCTTC CASSLVTSAHYNEQFF